The 25 T cell receptor beta chains given below trace back to one sample, sequenced in a study of T cell repertoires in cytomegalovirus infection. TCRdb independently ran MiXCR on the reads; one entry per CDR3 protein. Of about 180,000 distinct CDR3 sequences in the sample, roughly a sixth are singletons; the top ten hold less than 25%. Sample: CD8+ T cells from PBMCs. The receptors derive from a human donor in good health (CMV status not recorded). Some clones in this sample may be carry-over from other donors' samples.

The table lists this clonotype with a few counts. The rearrangement links TRBV2 to TRBJ1-2; the D gene is possibly TRBD1 (6 bases). Between the trimmed V and J ends, which lost 10 bases and 7 bases, there was a span of 19 bases. The CDR3 loop spans 13 amino acids. Germline-derived CDR1 and CDR2 are SNHLY and FYNNEI. The CDR3 is CAITPAGAAGYTF. The CDR3 nucleotides read TGTGCCATTACCCCCGCAGGGGCCGCTGGCTACACCTTC. The full variable domain, with the rest looked up from reference TRBV2 and TRBJ1-2, is EPEVTQTPSHQVTQMGQEVILRCVPISNHLYFYWYRQILGQKVEFLVSFYNNEISEKSEIFDDQFSVERPDGSNFTLKIRSTKLEDSAMYFCAITPAGAAGYTFGSGTRLTVV.

The gene calls are TRBV14 and TRBJ2-7; tentative D call: TRBD2 (6 bases). This CDR3 is built from 15 residues. Germline V gene lookup returns CDR1 SGHDN and CDR2 FVKESK. V lost 1 base, J lost 3 bases, and 13 bases lay in between. The CDR3 nucleotides read TGTGCCAGCAGCCAAGCGTTCCGGGGGTTCTACGAGCAGTACTTC. Translation: CASSQAFRGFYEQYF. Filled out from reference TRBV14 and TRBJ2-7, the complete variable domain reads EAGVTQFPSHSVIEKGQTVTLRCDPISGHDNLYWYRRVMGKEIKFLLHFVKESKQDESGMPNNRFLAERTGGTYSTLKVQPAELEDSGVYFCASSQAFRGFYEQYFGPGTRLTVT.

J is TRBJ2-1 and V is TRBV20-1; weak D call: TRBD2 (5 bases). The V end was cut by 6 bases, the J end by 4 bases, with 13 bases between. CDR1 DFQATT and CDR2 SNEGSKA come from the germline V gene (reference sequence). There are 13 residues in the CDR3. CDR3 sequence reads: CSANLAQYNEQFF. Written as DNA, the CDR3 is TGCAGTGCAAACCTAGCCCAATACAATGAGCAGTTCTTC.

V is TRBV10-3 and J is TRBJ2-5, with TRBD1 matching 7 bases. After removal of 0 bases from V and 0 bases from J, the junction contained 4 bases not matched to a gene. Germline CDR1 reads ENHRY; CDR2 reads SYGVKD. The CDR3 contains 16 residues. The CDR3 reads CAISESDRPDQETQYF. CDR3 DNA sequence: TGTGCCATCAGTGAGTCGGACAGGCCAGACCAAGAGACCCAGTACTTC.

The chain employs TRBV7-8 and TRBJ2-3; TRBD2 is a possible D gene (5 bases). The germline V and J ends were trimmed by 5 bases and 3 bases, with 12 bases remaining between them. CDR1 and CDR2 from the germline V gene are SGHVS and FQNEAQ. This CDR3 region has 14 residues. This chain's CDR3 is CASSITRSTDTQYF. DNA for the CDR3: TGTGCCAGCAGCATAACTAGGAGTACAGATACGCAGTATTTT.

This clonotype occurred a few times. V gene TRBV6-2 or TRBV6-3 combines with J gene TRBJ1-5, with TRBD1 matching over 8 bases. The trim removed 0 bases at V and 5 bases at J, leaving 9 bases unmatched. The CDR3 has 17 residues. Germline lookup yields CDR1 MNHEY and CDR2 SVGEGT. The CDR3 is CASSYSPDRDWDQPQHF. The CDR3 region has the DNA TGTGCCAGCAGTTACTCCCCGGACAGGGATTGGGATCAGCCCCAGCATTTT.

The J gene is TRBJ2-7, the V gene TRBV6-2 or TRBV6-3; D gene ambiguous. Germline lookup yields CDR1 MNHEY and CDR2 SVGEGT. The V end lost 4 bases, the J end lost 3 bases, and 10 bases lay between the germline ends. There are 13 residues in the CDR3. CDR3: CASSSTDIYEQYF. The CDR3 DNA follows: TGTGCCAGCAGTTCAACAGATATCTACGAGCAGTACTTC.

The genes are TRBV12-3 or TRBV12-4 and TRBJ2-5, with D perhaps TRBD1 (5 bases). The CDR3 has 13 residues. The V gene lost 4 bases and the J gene lost 4 bases, with 10 bases spanning the gap. The CDR3 loop reads CASSYTGPETQYF. In nucleotides, the CDR3 is TGTGCCAGCAGTTATACAGGCCCAGAGACCCAGTACTTC.

This clonotype was detected only a few times. V gene TRBV28 combines with J gene TRBJ2-5, with 9 nucleotides matching TRBD2. This CDR3 region has 19 residues. V lost 1 base and J lost 1; bases outside the gene matches: 13. Germline CDR1 reads MDHEN; CDR2 reads SYDVKM. CDR3 sequence (DNA): TGTGCCAGCAGTTTATCCGTGGTAGCGGGGGAACCTTTCCAAGAGACCCAGTACTTC. Its protein is CASSLSVVAGEPFQETQYF. Full variable domain (remainder filled in from reference TRBV28 and TRBJ2-5): DVKVTQSSRYLVKRTGEKVFLECVQDMDHENMFWYRQDPGLGLRLIYFSYDVKMKEKGDIPEGYSVSREKKERFSLILESASTNQTSMYLCASSLSVVAGEPFQETQYFGPGTRLLVL.

This clonotype showed up many times. The chain couples TRBV7-2 to TRBJ2-7; D not certain. The germline V gene encodes CDR1 SGHTA and CDR2 FQGNSA. V dropped 3 bases and J dropped 3 bases, with 15 bases sitting between them. CDR3 size: 15 residues. CDR3 protein: CASSLNRYSYYEQYF. The CDR3 nucleotides read TGTGCCAGCAGCTTGAATAGGTATTCCTACTACGAGCAGTACTTC. Full variable domain (missing parts from reference TRBV7-2 and TRBJ2-7): GAGVSQSPSNKVTEKGKDVELRCDPISGHTALYWYRQSLGQGLEFLIYFQGNSAPDKSGLPSDRFSAERTGGSVSTLTIQRTQQEDSAVYLCASSLNRYSYYEQYFGPGTRLTVT.

This clonotype has more than one count but fewer than ten. The chain carries TRBV11-2 and TRBJ2-1, with D hard to call. V lost 0 bases and J 0 bases, leaving 15 bases between the germline ends. The CDR3 covers 18 residues. Germline V gives CDR1 SGHAT, CDR2 FQNNGV. The CDR3 coding sequence is TGTGCCAGCAGCTTAGATAAAAACCGGAAACCCTCCTACAATGAGCAGTTCTTC. This sequence encodes CASSLDKNRKPSYNEQFF. Full variable domain (outside the CDR3, taken from reference TRBV11-2 and TRBJ2-1): EAGVAQSPRYKIIEKRQSVAFWCNPISGHATLYWYQQILGQGPKLLIQFQNNGVVDDSQLPKDRFSAERLKGVDSTLKIQPAKLEDSAVYLCASSLDKNRKPSYNEQFFGPGTRLTVL.

This clonotype was observed a handful of times. CDR3 nucleotide sequence: TGTGCCACCAGCAGAGATTTGCTGGAAAACACCGGGGAGCTGTTTTTT. Encoded protein: CATSRDLLENTGELFF. The chain joins TRBV15 to TRBJ2-2; no clear D gene. Germline loops: CDR1 LNHNV, CDR2 YYDKDF (reference sequence). This CDR3 comprises 16 residues. The V and J ends lost 0 bases and 2 bases respectively, with 10 bases between them.

This chain joins TRBV4-1 and TRBJ1-1; D gene ambiguous. This CDR3 region has 14 residues. Trimming removed 4 bases at V and 0 bases at J, with 9 bases between. CDR1 is MGHRA and CDR2 is YSYEKL in the germline V gene. The chain's CDR3 is CASSLKNMNTEAFF. DNA for the CDR3: TGCGCCAGCAGCCTCAAGAATATGAACACTGAAGCTTTCTTT.

This clonotype was seen once. The J gene is TRBJ2-7, the V gene TRBV28, with 7 bases lining up with TRBD1. V was pared by 5 bases and J by 2 bases, with 6 bases of the junction left unmatched. Germline assignment: CDR1 MDHEN and CDR2 SYDVKM. The CDR3 sequence is 14 residues long. CDR3 nucleotides: TGTGCCAGCAGTATCCAGGGACAGACCTACGAGCAGTACTTC. Amino acid sequence: CASSIQGQTYEQYF.

This clonotype was counted a few times. The genes are TRBV12-3 or TRBV12-4 and TRBJ1-6; TRBD1 matches at 7 bases. The ends lost 3 bases at V and 7 bases at J; junction bases unmatched: 9. This CDR3 is built from 16 residues. The CDR3 loop is CASSFEKGAPNSPLHF. The CDR3 DNA reads as TGTGCCAGCAGTTTTGAGAAGGGGGCGCCGAATTCACCCCTCCACTTT.

The chain employs TRBV6-2 or TRBV6-3 and TRBJ2-1; 7 bases match TRBD1. The CDR3 contains 16 residues. After removal of 4 bases from V and 4 bases from J, the junction contained 10 bases not matched to a gene. Germline CDR1 MNHEY, CDR2 SVGEGT. CDR3 sequence: CASSSNRGAEYNEQFF. CDR3 DNA: TGTGCCAGCAGTTCTAACAGGGGAGCGGAATACAATGAGCAGTTCTTC.

The table lists this clonotype with a few counts. This chain links TRBV7-2 with TRBJ2-5; 15 nucleotides match TRBD2. The germline V gene has CDR1 SGHTA and CDR2 FQGNSA. CDR3 size: 18 residues. The junction had 11 bases not matched to a gene; V was cut back by 6 bases and J by 3 bases. CDR3 protein: CASRDGTSGGPLKETQYF. CDR3 DNA: TGTGCCAGCAGGGACGGGACTAGCGGGGGGCCCCTTAAAGAGACCCAGTACTTC.

Only a few counts were recorded for this clonotype. This sequence joins TRBV28 and TRBJ1-5, with a possible D match to TRBD1 (6 bases). The ends were cut back, 6 bases at V and 3 bases at J, with 18 bases in the middle. Germline lookup yields CDR1 MDHEN and CDR2 SYDVKM. There are 16 residues in the CDR3. Written as DNA, the CDR3 is TGTGCCAGCAGCCCGGGGACCCAGGGGTACAATCAGCCCCAGCATTTT. Translating it yields CASSPGTQGYNQPQHF.

This clonotype has a handful of counts. The DNA of the CDR3 is TGTGCCAGCAGTTACGAGTCGGCCGGACAGGGGAACTTCTACGAGCAGTACTTC. Translated: CASSYESAGQGNFYEQYF. The chain recombines TRBV6-2 or TRBV6-3 with TRBJ2-7, with 9 bases that match TRBD1. J gave up 3 bases and V 2 bases, and 14 bases lay outside the gene matches. Germline CDR1 and CDR2: MNHEY and SVGEGT. CDR3 length: 18 residues.

The chain's CDR3 is CASSPSHEQFF. The CDR3 DNA reads as TGTGCCAGCAGCCCCTCCCATGAGCAGTTCTTC. The chain couples TRBV7-6 to TRBJ2-1; D is unclear. With 5 bases removed from V and 8 bases from J, the gap between germline ends came to 7 bases. The CDR3 spans 11 residues. CDR1 is SGHVS and CDR2 is FNYEAQ in the germline V gene.

This chain joins TRBV7-2 and TRBJ1-6; maybe TRBD1 (5 bases). Trimming removed 5 bases at V and 2 bases at J, with 13 bases between. The CDR3 contains 16 residues. Germline loops: CDR1 SGHTA, CDR2 FQGNSA. The CDR3 DNA follows: TGTGCCAGCAGCCCGGACACCACGGCCTATAATTCACCCCTCCACTTT. Translating gives CASSPDTTAYNSPLHF.

The V gene is TRBV27, the J gene TRBJ2-1; D tentatively fits TRBD1 or TRBD2 (5 bases each). Germline CDR1 reads MNHEY; CDR2 reads SMNVEV (reference sequence). The CDR3 totals 16 residues. The V and J ends lost 5 bases and 0 bases respectively, with 14 bases between them. The CDR3 region is CASSRDGLSSYNEQFF. The CDR3 nucleotides are TGTGCCAGCAGTCGGGACGGCCTGAGCTCCTACAATGAGCAGTTCTTC.

The genes are TRBV27 and TRBJ2-3; a weak D match, TRBD2 (5 bases). The germline gives CDR1 MNHEY, CDR2 SMNVEV (reference sequence). V was trimmed by 5 bases and J by 1 base, leaving 10 bases between them. The CDR3 is 14 residues long. In nucleotides, the CDR3 is TGTGCCAGCAGTACCCGGACTCGCACAGATACGCAGTATTTT. Its translation: CASSTRTRTDTQYF.

This chain connects TRBV7-6 to TRBJ2-1; TRBD2 matches 8 bases. The CDR3 is 15 residues long. From germline, CDR1 is SGHVS and CDR2 FNYEAQ. The junction had 9 bases not matched to a gene; V was cut back by 5 bases and J by 6 bases. The chain's CDR3 is CASSPSGGPSNEQFF. CDR3 coding DNA: TGTGCCAGCAGCCCATCGGGGGGGCCGTCCAATGAGCAGTTCTTC.

This clonotype was counted ten times or more. The gene calls are TRBV7-2 and TRBJ2-1; D may be TRBD1 (6 bases). CDR1 and CDR2 (germline): SGHTA, FQGNSA. V was trimmed by 6 bases and J by 8 bases, leaving 23 bases between them. This CDR3 has 16 residues. The CDR3 here is CASRSKDGTKVYEQFF. In DNA form, the CDR3 reads TGTGCCAGCAGGTCCAAGGACGGGACAAAGGTCTATGAGCAGTTCTTC.